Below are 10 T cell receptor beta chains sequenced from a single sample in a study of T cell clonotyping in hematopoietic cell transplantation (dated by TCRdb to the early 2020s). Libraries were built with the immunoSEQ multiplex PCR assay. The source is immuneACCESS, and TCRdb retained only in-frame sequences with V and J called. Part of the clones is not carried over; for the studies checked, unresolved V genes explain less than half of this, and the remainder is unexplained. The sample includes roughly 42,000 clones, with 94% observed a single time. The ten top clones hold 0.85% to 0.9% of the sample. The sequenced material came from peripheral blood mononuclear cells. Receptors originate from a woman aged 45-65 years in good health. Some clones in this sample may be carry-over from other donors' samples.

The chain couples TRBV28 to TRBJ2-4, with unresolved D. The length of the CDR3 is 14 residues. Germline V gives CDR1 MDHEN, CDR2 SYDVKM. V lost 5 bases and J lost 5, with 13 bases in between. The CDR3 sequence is CASSRSRQENIQYF. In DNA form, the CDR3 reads TGTGCCAGCAGTAGGAGTCGCCAGGAAAACATTCAGTACTTC.

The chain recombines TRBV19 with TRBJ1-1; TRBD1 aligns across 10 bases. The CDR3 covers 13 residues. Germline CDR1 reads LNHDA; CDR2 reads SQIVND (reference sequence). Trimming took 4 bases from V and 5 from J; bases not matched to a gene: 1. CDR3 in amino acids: CASSRDRGTEAFF. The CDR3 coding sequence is TGTGCCAGTAGTAGGGACAGGGGAACTGAAGCTTTCTTT.

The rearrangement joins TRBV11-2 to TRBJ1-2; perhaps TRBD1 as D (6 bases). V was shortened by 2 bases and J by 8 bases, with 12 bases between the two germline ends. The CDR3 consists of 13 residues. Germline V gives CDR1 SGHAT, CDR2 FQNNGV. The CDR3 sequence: CASSLQGLMGYTF. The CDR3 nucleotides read TGTGCCAGCAGCTTACAGGGGCTGATGGGCTACACCTTC.

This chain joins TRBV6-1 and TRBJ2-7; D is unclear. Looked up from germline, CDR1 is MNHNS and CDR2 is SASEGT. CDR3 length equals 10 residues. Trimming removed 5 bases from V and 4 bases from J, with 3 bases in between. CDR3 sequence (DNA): TGTGCCAGCAGTACATACGAGCAGTACTTC. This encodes CASSTYEQYF.

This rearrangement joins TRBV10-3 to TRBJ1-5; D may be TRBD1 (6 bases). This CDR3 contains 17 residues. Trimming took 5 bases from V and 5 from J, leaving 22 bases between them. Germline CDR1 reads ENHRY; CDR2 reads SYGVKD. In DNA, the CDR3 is TGTGCCATCAGTCCTTCGTCAGGGGCGGGCGCCGATCAGCCCCAGCATTTT. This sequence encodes CAISPSSGAGADQPQHF.

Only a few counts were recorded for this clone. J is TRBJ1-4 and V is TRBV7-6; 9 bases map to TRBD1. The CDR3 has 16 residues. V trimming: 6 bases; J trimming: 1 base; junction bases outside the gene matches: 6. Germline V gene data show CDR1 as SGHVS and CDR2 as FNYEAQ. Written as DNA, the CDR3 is TGTGCCAGCAGTTACGTGACAGGGGGAACTAATGAAAAACTGTTTTTT. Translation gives CASSYVTGGTNEKLFF. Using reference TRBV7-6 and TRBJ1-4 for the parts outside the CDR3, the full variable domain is GAGVSQSPRYKVTKRGQDVALRCDPISGHVSLYWYRQALGQGPEFLTYFNYEAQQDKSGLPNDRFSAERPEGSISTLTIQRTEQRDSAMYRCASSYVTGGTNEKLFFGSGTQLSVL.

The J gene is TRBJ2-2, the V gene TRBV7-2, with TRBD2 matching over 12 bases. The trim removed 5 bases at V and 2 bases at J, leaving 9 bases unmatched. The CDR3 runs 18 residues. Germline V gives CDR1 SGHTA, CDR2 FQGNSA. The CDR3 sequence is CASSPTSGGLLNTGELFF. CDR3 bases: TGTGCCAGCAGCCCGACTAGCGGGGGCCTACTTAACACCGGGGAGCTGTTTTTT.

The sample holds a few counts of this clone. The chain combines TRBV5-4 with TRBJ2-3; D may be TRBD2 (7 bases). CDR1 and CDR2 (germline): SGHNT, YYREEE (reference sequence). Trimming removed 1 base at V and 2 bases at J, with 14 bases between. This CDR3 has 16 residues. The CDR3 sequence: CASSLLRGGNTDTQYF. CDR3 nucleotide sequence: TGTGCCAGCAGCTTGCTTAGGGGGGGAAACACAGATACGCAGTATTTT. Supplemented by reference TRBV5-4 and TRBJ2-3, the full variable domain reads ETGVTQSPTHLIKTRGQQVTLRCSSQSGHNTVSWYQQALGQGPQFIFQYYREEENGRGNFPPRFSGLQFPNYSSELNVNALELDDSALYLCASSLLRGGNTDTQYFGPGTRLTVL.

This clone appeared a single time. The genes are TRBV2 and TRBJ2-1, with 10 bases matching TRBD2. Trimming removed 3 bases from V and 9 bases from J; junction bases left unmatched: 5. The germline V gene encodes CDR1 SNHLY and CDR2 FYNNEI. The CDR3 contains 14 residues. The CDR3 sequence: CASSDKRGGSEQFF. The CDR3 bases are TGTGCCAGCAGTGACAAGCGGGGGGGCTCTGAGCAGTTCTTC.

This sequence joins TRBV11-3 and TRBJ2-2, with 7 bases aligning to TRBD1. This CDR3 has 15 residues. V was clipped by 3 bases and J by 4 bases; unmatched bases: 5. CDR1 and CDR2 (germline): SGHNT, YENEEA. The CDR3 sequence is CASSLRQGVTGELFF. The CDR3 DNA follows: TGTGCCAGCAGCTTGAGGCAGGGGGTCACCGGGGAGCTGTTTTTT.